The rows below give T cell receptor beta chains drawn from one sample of a study of regulatory T cells in long-lasting Graves disease. Each CDR3 protein is one row after TCRdb ran MiXCR on the multiplex PCR reads. The sample lists over 650,000 distinct CDR3 sequences, 30% seen once, with roughly 46% in the top ten. The sequences come from peripheral blood mononuclear cells (PBMCs), collected when the disease was refractory, from a patient treated with antithyroid drugs. The source of these receptors is a female donor with Graves disease. Each CDR3 is given with its conserved first and last residue. A D gene is named only where the DNA matches it firmly. Size tells how often a clone was seen (once, few, many) or the class of an expanded clone, and some rows leave it out.

clone_size	d_call	v_call	j_call	cdr3_nt	cdr3_aa
NA	NA	TRBV20-1	TRBJ1-4	TGCAGTGCTCCGGAACATTCAACTAATGAAAAACTGTTTTTT	CSAPEHSTNEKLFF
NA	NA	TRBV2	TRBJ2-2	TGTGCCAGCAGTGAGTCTTGGCTGGGGAGCGAATGGACCGGGGAGCTGTTTTTT	CASSESWLGSEWTGELFF
NA	TRBD1	TRBV7-3	TRBJ1-2	TGTGCCAGCAGCGAGGGGACAGGGGGAAGCGGCTACACCTTC	CASSEGTGGSGYTF
NA	NA	TRBV6-1	TRBJ1-1	TGTGCCAGCATTGTTTGGGGAAACACTGAAGCTTTCTTT	CASIVWGNTEAFF
NA	NA	TRBV11-1	TRBJ2-7	TGTGCCAGCAGCAACGGGGGGGGGACAGTCTCCTACGAGCAGTACTTC	CASSNGGGTVSYEQYF
few	NA	TRBV24-1	TRBJ2-2	TGTGCCACCAGATCAGACGGAACCGGGGAGCTGTTTTTT	CATRSDGTGELFF
many	TRBD1	TRBV29-1	TRBJ1-1	TGCAGCGTTTCCCGACAGGGTCAATCTGAAGCTTTCTTT	CSVSRQGQSEAFF
many	NA	TRBV29-1	TRBJ1-2	TGCAGCGTTGAGGGCCGCGACTATGGCTACACCTTC	CSVEGRDYGYTF
few	TRBD2	TRBV12-5	TRBJ2-1	TGTGCTAGTGGTTTGTTAGCGGGAGGGCCGAGTGAGCAGTTCTTC	CASGLLAGGPSEQFF
NA	TRBD2	TRBV11-2	TRBJ2-1	TGTGCCAGCAGCTTAGCGCGGGAGGGCCGCAATGAGCAGTTCTTC	CASSLAREGRNEQFF
once	TRBD1	TRBV20-1	TRBJ2-7	TGCAGTGCTAGAGGGGACAGGGGGCTCGACGAGCAGTACTTC	CSARGDRGLDEQYF
NA	NA	TRBV28	TRBJ2-1	TGTGCCAGCAGCCCAGTGAGGGTAGCGCGATACAATGAGCAGTTCTTC	CASSPVRVARYNEQFF
few	NA	TRBV27	TRBJ2-7	TGTGCCAGCAGTTTCGAACATCCCTACGAGCAGTACTTC	CASSFEHPYEQYF
NA	NA	TRBV20-1	TRBJ2-1	TGCAGTGCTAGGGAATACAATGAGCAGTTCTTC	CSAREYNEQFF
few	NA	TRBV3-1	TRBJ1-4	TGTGCCAGCAGCCCGGGGGCAGGCTTTAATGAAAAACTGTTTTTT	CASSPGAGFNEKLFF
many	TRBD2	TRBV7-2	TRBJ2-7	TGTGCCAGCATTATTCCCACTAGCGGGAGAGGGTACGAGCAGTACTTC	CASIIPTSGRGYEQYF
NA	TRBD1	TRBV7-9	TRBJ1-1	TGTGCCAGCAGCCGTGGACAGGGATCCACTGAAGCTTTCTTT	CASSRGQGSTEAFF
NA	NA	TRBV12-3/TRBV12-4	TRBJ2-5	TGTGCCAGCAGCCATCGGGAGACCCAGTACTTC	CASSHRETQYF
NA	TRBD1	TRBV19	TRBJ1-1	TGTGCCAGTAGGCACCAGGGGGCCACTGAAGCTTTCTTT	CASRHQGATEAFF
NA	TRBD2	TRBV4-2	TRBJ2-1	TGTGCCAGCAGCCTAGCGGGGACTAGACCCAATGAGCAGTTCTTC	CASSLAGTRPNEQFF
few	NA	TRBV7-9	TRBJ2-5	TGTGCCATATCAACCGGGATGTACCAAGAGACCCAGTACTTC	CAISTGMYQETQYF
few	NA	TRBV7-3	TRBJ2-2	TGTGCCAGCAGCTTAAATCCCGTTAACACCGGGGAGCTGTTTTTT	CASSLNPVNTGELFF
once	NA	TRBV15	TRBJ2-7	TGTGCCACCAGCAGGCCCCTGAGTCAGCCCTACGAGCAGTACTTC	CATSRPLSQPYEQYF
few	NA	TRBV29-1	TRBJ1-2	TGCAGCGTTGAAAGATCGGGGACTGTAGGCTACACCTTC	CSVERSGTVGYTF
NA	NA	TRBV5-1	TRBJ1-1	TGCGTCAGCAGTTTATCAGGGGTTGGCACTGAAGCTTTCTTT	CVSSLSGVGTEAFF
few	NA	TRBV7-8	TRBJ1-5	TGTGCCAGCAGCTTAAGCGGTGACAGTAGCAATCAGCCCCAGCATTTT	CASSLSGDSSNQPQHF
few	NA	TRBV3-1	TRBJ1-2	TGTGCCAGCAGCCAAAGTACGGGTGGCTACACCTTC	CASSQSTGGYTF
NA	NA	TRBV5-6	TRBJ2-7	TGTGCCAGCAGCCCTGGAACCGGGTCCACGAGCTACGAGCAGTACTTC	CASSPGTGSTSYEQYF
NA	NA	TRBV3-1	TRBJ1-1	TGTGCCAGCAGCCAATACTCCCGGGAAGCTTTCTTT	CASSQYSREAFF
few	NA	TRBV28	TRBJ2-7	TGTGCCAGCAGTTTATGGGTGCGCGAGCAGTACTTC	CASSLWVREQYF
many	TRBD1	TRBV11-2	TRBJ1-1	TGTGCCAGTAGTATGGACAGGGTCATGAACACTGAAGCTTTCTTT	CASSMDRVMNTEAFF
many	NA	TRBV12-3/TRBV12-4	TRBJ2-5	TGTGCCAGCAGTTTAAACGAGGGAGGAGAGACCCAGTACTTC	CASSLNEGGETQYF
once	NA	TRBV3-1	TRBJ2-7	TGTGCCAGCAGCCAAGATTACGCTAGCTACGAGCAGTACTTC	CASSQDYASYEQYF
NA	NA	TRBV6-2/TRBV6-3	TRBJ1-5	TGTACCAGCAGTGAAGTGGCTGGGTATCAGCCCCAGCATTTT	CTSSEVAGYQPQHF
few	NA	TRBV19	TRBJ2-5	TGTGCCAGTAGTCTGGGGGACACTGGGGACTGGACCCAGTACTTC	CASSLGDTGDWTQYF
NA	NA	TRBV7-6	TRBJ2-5	TGTGCCAGCAGCCCGGGCCCCAGTCAAGAGACCCAGTACTTC	CASSPGPSQETQYF
few	TRBD2	TRBV12-3/TRBV12-4	TRBJ2-2	TGTGCCAGCAGCCCTAGCGGGATGCTGACCGGGGAGCTGTTTTTT	CASSPSGMLTGELFF
NA	NA	TRBV6-1	TRBJ1-1	TGTGCCAGCAATGAAAACGCCGGTATGAACACTGAAGCTTTCTTT	CASNENAGMNTEAFF
NA	TRBD1	TRBV5-6	TRBJ1-1	TGTGCCAGCATCTTCCAACAGGGGTCTGAAGCTTTCTTT	CASIFQQGSEAFF
once	NA	TRBV7-9	TRBJ1-1	TGTGCCAGCAGCCCTATCACGGGGGGGGGTAGGACTGAAGCTTTCTTT	CASSPITGGGRTEAFF
NA	NA	TRBV18	TRBJ2-5	TGTGCCAGCTCACCACCGTCTGGAGCTCGGGAGACCCAGTACTTC	CASSPPSGARETQYF
few	TRBD2	TRBV7-9	TRBJ2-7	TGTGCCAGTGGTACTAGCGGCTCCTACGAGCAGTACTTC	CASGTSGSYEQYF
few	NA	TRBV11-1	TRBJ2-1	TGTGCCAGCAGCGCCCGGGGAGGCCGGAGTGAGCAGTTCTTC	CASSARGGRSEQFF
NA	TRBD1	TRBV4-2	TRBJ1-1	TGTGCCAGCAGCCGAGGGGGACAGGGGAGGGATGAAGCTTTCTTT	CASSRGGQGRDEAFF
NA	NA	TRBV6-1	TRBJ2-4	TGTGCCAGCAGTGAGGGTACCTCAGCCAAAAACATTCAGTACTTC	CASSEGTSAKNIQYF
many	NA	TRBV28	TRBJ2-5	TGTGCCAGCACCGTTGGCGGGGCAGTCCAAGAGACCCAGTACTTC	CASTVGGAVQETQYF
NA	NA	TRBV5-1	TRBJ2-7	TGCGCCAGCGCCTTGGGGGGTTCGTCTCCTTACGAGCAGTACTTC	CASALGGSSPYEQYF
NA	TRBD1	TRBV28	TRBJ2-5	TGTGCCAGCAGTTCCCTACTCCGACAGGGTGGGGAGACCCAGTACTTC	CASSSLLRQGGETQYF
NA	NA	TRBV12-3/TRBV12-4	TRBJ1-1	TGTGCCAGCAACCTAGCTGGGTTTACTGAAGCTTTCTTT	CASNLAGFTEAFF
few	NA	TRBV10-3	TRBJ1-4	TGTGCCATCGGGGAGACCACAAATGAAAAACTGTTTTTT	CAIGETTNEKLFF
few	NA	TRBV12-3/TRBV12-4	TRBJ2-7	TGTGCCAGCGGGATCCTGGGCGGGTGGGCCTACGAGCAGTACTTC	CASGILGGWAYEQYF
NA	NA	TRBV29-1	TRBJ1-1	TGCAGCGGTGGTGGACAAGGGTGGGGCACTGAAGCTTTCTTT	CSGGGQGWGTEAFF
NA	NA	TRBV5-1	TRBJ1-1	TGCGCCAGCAGCCCTAAGGCAGGGGTTTTAAACACTGAAGCTTTCTTT	CASSPKAGVLNTEAFF
NA	TRBD1	TRBV6-5	TRBJ1-2	TGTGCCAGCAGTTGGACAGGGATCGATGGCTACACCTTC	CASSWTGIDGYTF
NA	NA	TRBV20-1	TRBJ2-5	TGCAGTGCTCCTGTGCCGAGGGGGTGGGAGACCCAGTACTTC	CSAPVPRGWETQYF
few	TRBD1	TRBV29-1	TRBJ1-1	TGCAGCGTTGTCGGCCAGGGGGACACTGAAGCTTTCTTT	CSVVGQGDTEAFF
few	NA	TRBV19	TRBJ1-5	TGTGCCAGTAGTCAAGGGGTGGTCGCGCCCCAGCATTTT	CASSQGVVAPQHF
few	NA	TRBV12-3/TRBV12-4	TRBJ2-7	TGTGCCAGCAGAGCGCCTACAGGGTGCCACGAGCAGTACTTC	CASRAPTGCHEQYF
NA	NA	TRBV5-1	TRBJ1-2	TGCGCCAGCAGCTCCGGGGACCAAGGCTATGGCTACACCTTC	CASSSGDQGYGYTF